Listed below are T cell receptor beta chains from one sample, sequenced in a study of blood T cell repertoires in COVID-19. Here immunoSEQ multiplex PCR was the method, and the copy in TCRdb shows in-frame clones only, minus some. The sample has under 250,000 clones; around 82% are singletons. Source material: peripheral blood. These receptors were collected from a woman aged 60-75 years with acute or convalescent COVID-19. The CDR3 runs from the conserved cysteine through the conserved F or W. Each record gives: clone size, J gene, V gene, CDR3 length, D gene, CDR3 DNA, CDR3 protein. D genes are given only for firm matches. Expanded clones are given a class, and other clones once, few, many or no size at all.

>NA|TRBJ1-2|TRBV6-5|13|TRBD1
TGTGCCAGCAGCAGAGACAGGGAATACGGCTACACCTTC
CASSRDREYGYTF
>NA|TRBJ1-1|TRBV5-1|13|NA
TGCGCCAGCAGCCTGACTGGGGAGTTCGAAGCTTTCTTT
CASSLTGEFEAFF
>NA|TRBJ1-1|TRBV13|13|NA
TGTGCCAGCAGCTTAGGTCCAAACACTGAAGCTTTCTTT
CASSLGPNTEAFF
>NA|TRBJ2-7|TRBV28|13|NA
TGTGCCAGCCTTACAGGGTTGGGGTCCGAGCAGTACTTC
CASLTGLGSEQYF
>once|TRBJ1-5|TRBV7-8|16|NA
TGTGCCAGCAGCTTAGTGGGCCTGTATAGCAATCAGCCCCAGCATTTT
CASSLVGLYSNQPQHF
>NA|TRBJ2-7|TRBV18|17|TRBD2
TGTGCCAGCTCGCCCCGGACTAGCGGGGCTACCTCCTACGAGCAGTACTTC
CASSPRTSGATSYEQYF
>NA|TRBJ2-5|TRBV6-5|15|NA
TGTGCCAGCAGGCCCACCGGGGGGACACAAGAGACCCAGTACTTC
CASRPTGGTQETQYF
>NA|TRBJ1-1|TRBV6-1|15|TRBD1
TGTGCCAGCAGTGAAGTTGCGACAGGGAGAACTGAAGCTTTCTTT
CASSEVATGRTEAFF
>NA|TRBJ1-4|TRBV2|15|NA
TGTGCCAGCAGTCTCAAGGGGGCAACTAATGAAAAACTGTTTTTT
CASSLKGATNEKLFF
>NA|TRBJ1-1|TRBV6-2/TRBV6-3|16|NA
TGTGCCAGCAGTTACTCAACAGGGTGGGGTAGCACTGAAGCTTTCTTT
CASSYSTGWGSTEAFF
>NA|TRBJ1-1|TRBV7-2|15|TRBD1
TGTGCCAGCAGCTTAGTAGCAGGGGGAGGCACTGAAGCTTTCTTT
CASSLVAGGGTEAFF
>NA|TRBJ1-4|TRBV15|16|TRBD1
TGTGCCACCAGCAGGACAACAGGGGGCGGTTGGGAAAAACTGTTTTTT
CATSRTTGGGWEKLFF
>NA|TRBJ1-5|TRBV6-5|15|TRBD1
TGTGCCAGCAGCCCCCGGGACAGGGACTATCAGCCCCAGCATTTT
CASSPRDRDYQPQHF
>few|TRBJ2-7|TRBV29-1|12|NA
TGCAGCGTTGTGGCAGGAACCTACGAGCAGTACTTC
CSVVAGTYEQYF
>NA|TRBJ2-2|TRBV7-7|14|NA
TGTGCCAGCAGCTTAAGTGGCGCGGCCGGGGAGCTGTTTTTT
CASSLSGAAGELFF
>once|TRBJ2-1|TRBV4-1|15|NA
TGCGCCAGCAGCCAAGCGCGGAGCTCCTACAATGAGCAGTTCTTC
CASSQARSSYNEQFF
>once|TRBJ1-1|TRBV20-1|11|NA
TGCAGTGCTCTGCAGGGTCTTCGAGCTTTCTTT
CSALQGLRAFF
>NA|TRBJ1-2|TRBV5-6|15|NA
TGTGCCAGCAGCATCTGGACGGCGGGGAGCTATGGCTACACCTTC
CASSIWTAGSYGYTF
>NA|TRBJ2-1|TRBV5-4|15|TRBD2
TGTGCCAGCAGCTTCCAGCGGGGGGCCTACAATGAGCAGTTCTTC
CASSFQRGAYNEQFF
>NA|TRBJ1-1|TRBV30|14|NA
TGTGCCTGGAGTCCTCCACGGGGGGACACTGAAGCTTTCTTT
CAWSPPRGDTEAFF
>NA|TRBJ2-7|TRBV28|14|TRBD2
TGTGCCAGCAGTTGGACTAGCGGGACCTACGAGCAGTACTTC
CASSWTSGTYEQYF
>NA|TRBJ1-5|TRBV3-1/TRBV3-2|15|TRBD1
TGTGCCAGCAGCCAAGGGACAGGGGGCAATCAGCCCCAGCATTTT
CASSQGTGGNQPQHF
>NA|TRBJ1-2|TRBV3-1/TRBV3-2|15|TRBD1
TGTGCCAGCAGCCAGCCGGGACAGGGAGGGTATGGCTACACCTTC
CASSQPGQGGYGYTF
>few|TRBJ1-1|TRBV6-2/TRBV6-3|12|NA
TGTGCCAGCAGTTACCCGACAGCAGAAGCTTTCTTT
CASSYPTAEAFF
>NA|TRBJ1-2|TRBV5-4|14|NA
TGTGCCAGCAGCTCCGGAGGGGCTAACTATGGCTACACCTTC
CASSSGGANYGYTF
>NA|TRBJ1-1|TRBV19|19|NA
TGTGCCAGTAGTATAGGGTATCCCTTTGATCCAGGGGTAAACACTGAAGCTTTCTTT
CASSIGYPFDPGVNTEAFF
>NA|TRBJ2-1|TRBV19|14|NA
TGTGCCAGTAGTATTAAGGCTGTAGGCGGTGAGCAGTTCTTC
CASSIKAVGGEQFF
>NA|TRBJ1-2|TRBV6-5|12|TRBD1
TGTGCCAGCACTCGGACAGGCTATGGCTACACCTTC
CASTRTGYGYTF
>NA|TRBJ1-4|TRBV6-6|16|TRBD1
TGTGCCAGCAGTCGACAGGGGGGTGCAACTAATGAAAAACTGTTTTTT
CASSRQGGATNEKLFF
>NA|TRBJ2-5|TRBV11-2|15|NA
TGTGCCAGCAGCTCCAGGGGGGAGAAACAAGAGACCCAGTACTTC
CASSSRGEKQETQYF
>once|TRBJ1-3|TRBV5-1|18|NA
TGCGCCAGCAGCCGATTCGGAGGGGATATGGGCTCTGGAAACACCATATATTTT
CASSRFGGDMGSGNTIYF
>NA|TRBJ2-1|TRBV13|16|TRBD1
TGTGCCAGCAGCTTATGGCGACAGGGGGCCTACAATGAGCAGTTCTTC
CASSLWRQGAYNEQFF
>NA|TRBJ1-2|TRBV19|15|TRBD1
TGTGCCAGTAGTGAGGGACAGGCGACTAACTATGGCTACACCTTC
CASSEGQATNYGYTF
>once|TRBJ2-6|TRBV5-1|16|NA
TGCGCCAGCAGCACGGGACACAACTCTGGGGCCAACGTCCTGACTTTC
CASSTGHNSGANVLTF
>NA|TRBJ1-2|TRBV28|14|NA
TGTGCCAGCAGTCCGGGGGAATACTACTATGGCTACACCTTC
CASSPGEYYYGYTF
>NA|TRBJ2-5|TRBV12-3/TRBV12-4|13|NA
TGTGCCAGCAGTTTCGGGGTAGGGGAGACCCAGTACTTC
CASSFGVGETQYF
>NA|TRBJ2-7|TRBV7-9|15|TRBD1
TGTGCCAGCAGCTCCTCGGGACAGGGTATCGGCGAGCAGTACTTC
CASSSSGQGIGEQYF